These 19 T cell receptor beta chains were sequenced from one sample in a study of identical twins. A single record per CDR3 protein comes from TCRdb applying MiXCR to the 5' RACE reads. The sample holds 1,800,000 or so distinct CDR3 sequences, 25% to 35% seen once. The sample consisted of cord blood. These receptors were collected from a newborn girl in good health.

Notes on this clonotype: A much larger clone lies a single base off, so this may be a read error. The J gene is TRBJ2-5, the V gene TRBV29-1; no definite D call. Per germline, CDR1 SQVTM and CDR2 ANQGSEA. V shed 1 base and J shed 11 bases, with 17 bases lying between them. The CDR3 is made up of 13 amino acids. The CDR3 loop reads CSVEGQIRNEQYF. The DNA of the CDR3 is TGCAGCGTTGAAGGGCAGATTCGCAATGAGCAGTACTTC.

The chain carries TRBV27 and TRBJ2-1; 7 positions match TRBD2. From germline, CDR1 is MNHEY and CDR2 SMNVEV (reference sequence). This CDR3 has 15 residues. V was pared by 5 bases and J by 9 bases, with 13 bases of the junction left unmatched. CDR3 sequence (DNA): TGTGCCAGCAGTCCCTTTGGGGGAGGGCCGGGTGAGCAGTTCTTC. It translates to CASSPFGGGPGEQFF.

The chain recombines TRBV9 with TRBJ2-7; 8 nucleotides line up with TRBD2. The CDR3 runs 15 residues. V was clipped by 5 bases and J by 2 bases; unmatched bases: 9. The germline CDR1 and CDR2 sequences are SGDLS and YYNGEE. In DNA form, the CDR3 reads TGTGCCAGCAGTGAAGGACTAGCTGACACCTACGAGCAGTACTTC. Translating it yields CASSEGLADTYEQYF.

Comments on this clonotype: At one of its ends the junction is not consistent with the germline gene, which may arise from a read error. J is TRBJ2-3 and V is TRBV5-1; D might be TRBD1 or TRBD2, each matching 6 bases. Germline V gene data show CDR1 as SGHRS and CDR2 as YFSETQ. The CDR3 spans 16 residues. Written as DNA, the CDR3 is TGCGCCAGCAGTCTTATCGGGGGCCGCCACACAGATACGCACTATTTT. Its protein product is CASSLIGGRHTDTHYF.

There are a few counts of this clonotype. CDR3 sequence: CASRGSGGPPDTQYF. The CDR3, as DNA: TGTGCCAGCAGAGGTTCGGGAGGGCCCCCAGATACGCAGTATTTT. The gene calls are TRBV7-9 and TRBJ2-3, with 8 bases fitting TRBD2. The CDR3 loop spans 15 amino acids. Germline V gene lookup returns CDR1 SEHNR and CDR2 FQNEAQ (reference sequence). V was clipped by 6 bases and J by 4 bases; unmatched bases: 9.

This clonotype was seen only a few times. The chain carries TRBV6-5 and TRBJ2-1; D not certain. The V and J ends lost 6 bases and 8 bases respectively, with 8 bases between them. The CDR3 contains 11 residues. Germline CDR1 MNHEY, CDR2 SVGAGI. CDR3 residues: CASRTRDEQFF. DNA for the CDR3: TGTGCCAGCAGAACCAGAGATGAGCAGTTCTTC.

A few counts support this clonotype. The CDR3 is CSARDPNRGKGNEKLFF. CDR3 bases: TGCAGTGCTAGAGACCCAAACAGGGGGAAGGGTAATGAAAAACTGTTTTTT. The chain has TRBV20-1 and TRBJ1-4; 8 bases match TRBD1. Germline V CDR1 and CDR2: DFQATT, SNEGSKA (reference sequence). The CDR3 contains 17 residues. The junction had 10 bases not matched to a gene; V was cut back by 0 bases and J by 4 bases.

The V gene is TRBV20-1, the J gene TRBJ1-1; weak D call: TRBD1 (6 bases). Trimming cost V 2 bases and J 3 bases, with 16 bases left between them. This CDR3 contains 15 residues. Germline values: CDR1 DFQATT, CDR2 SNEGSKA (reference sequence). Here the CDR3 DNA reads TGCAGTGCTAGATGGCGGGGGGCGCGGTACACTGAAGCTTTCTTT. Protein sequence: CSARWRGARYTEAFF.

This clonotype was picked up a small number of times. V and J are TRBV30 and TRBJ1-4; D not certain. The CDR3 totals 12 residues. V lost 5 bases to trimming and J lost 7 bases, with 11 bases between them. From germline, CDR1 is GTSNPN and CDR2 SVGIG (reference sequence). CDR3 sequence (DNA): TGTGCCTGGGAGAAACCGCCTGAAAAACTGTTTTTT. As protein: CAWEKPPEKLFF.

This clonotype was picked up a small number of times. This sequence joins TRBV12-1 and TRBJ2-1; TRBD1, as called in the table, went unchecked against the DNA. TRBV12-1 has pseudogene status. The CDR3 extends over 14 amino acids. In DNA form, the CDR3 reads TGTGCCAGCAGCCCCGAACCCCTAGGGCATGAGCAGTTCTTC. Residues: CASSPEPLGHEQFF.

J is TRBJ2-1 and V is TRBV2; 8 positions match TRBD2. J lost 8 bases, V lost 6 bases, and 12 bases had no gene match. This CDR3 comprises 15 residues. Germline CDR1 is SNHLY and CDR2 is FYNNEI. CDR3 bases: TGTGCCAGCAGCGTAGCGCTAGCGGGTAAGGATGAGCAGTTCTTC. This encodes CASSVALAGKDEQFF.

The table lists this clonotype with a count of one. V and J are TRBV12-3 or TRBV12-4 and TRBJ2-5, with TRBD1 matching over 7 bases. There are 16 residues in the CDR3. The J segment lost 11 bases and the V segment lost 4 bases, leaving 19 bases of the junction unmatched. The CDR3 nucleotides read TGTGCCAGCAGTTGGGGGTTAGGGGGCTCCTACAATGAGCAGTACTTC. Amino acids: CASSWGLGGSYNEQYF.

There are many counts of this clonotype. The chain recombines TRBV9 with TRBJ2-5, with TRBD2 matching over 10 bases. Germline values: CDR1 SGDLS, CDR2 YYNGEE. The ends lost 4 bases at V and 2 bases at J; junction bases unmatched: 5. CDR3 length: 15 amino acids. The CDR3 is CASSRTSGLQETQYF. CDR3 in DNA: TGTGCCAGCAGCCGGACTAGCGGACTTCAAGAGACCCAGTACTTC.

This chain uses TRBV4-2 with TRBJ2-3; D is possibly TRBD1 (6 bases). Germline V gene lookup returns CDR1 LGHNA and CDR2 YNFKEQ. This CDR3 has 15 residues. With 2 bases removed from V and 1 base from J, the gap between germline ends came to 10 bases. The CDR3 coding sequence is TGTGCCAGCAGCCAAAAGGGACATCGCACAGATACGCAGTATTTT. It encodes CASSQKGHRTDTQYF.

This clonotype was observed a handful of times. The chain couples TRBV4-1 to TRBJ2-3, with 10 bases identical to TRBD2. Trimming cost V 4 bases and J 5 bases; bases outside gene matches: 12. Germline CDR1 and CDR2: MGHRA and YSYEKL. The CDR3 consists of 17 residues. CDR3 region: CASSLYRSGRVGDTQYF. The CDR3 nucleotides read TGCGCCAGCAGCCTATACCGAAGCGGGAGGGTGGGAGATACGCAGTATTTT.

The rearrangement links TRBV4-1 to TRBJ2-5; D ambiguous. V was clipped by 5 bases and J by 11 bases, with 21 bases between them. Germline values: CDR1 MGHRA, CDR2 YSYEKL. This CDR3 is 14 amino acids long. CDR3 residues: CASSKVGLGSEQYF. The DNA for the CDR3 is TGCGCCAGCAGCAAAGTCGGGCTGGGCAGTGAGCAGTACTTC.

This rearrangement joins TRBV21-1 to TRBJ2-7; the table's D call TRBD2 went unverified against the DNA. TRBV21-1 is annotated as a pseudogene. CDR3 length equals 18 residues. The DNA of the CDR3 is TGTGCCAGCACCCCCTCCCGGCCCGACCGCATCGCTAACTACGAGCAGTACTTC. As protein: CASTPSRPDRIANYEQYF.

A word on this clonotype: This clone may be a read error of a much larger clone one base away. This chain connects TRBV4-1 to TRBJ2-5; no definite D call. Germline V lookup: CDR1 MGHRA, CDR2 YSYEKL. The CDR3 runs 15 residues. Trimming left V 1 base short and J 11 bases short, with 20 bases between. CDR3 residues: CASSQVAVLYDEQYF. The CDR3 nucleotides are TGCGCCAGCAGCCAAGTTGCGGTACTTTATGATGAGCAGTACTTC.

The genes are TRBV20-1 and TRBJ1-1; 9 positions agree with TRBD1. The CDR3 totals 18 residues. Germline CDR1 is DFQATT and CDR2 is SNEGSKA (reference sequence). V trimming: 3 bases; J trimming: 3 bases; junction bases outside the gene matches: 17. CDR3 loop: CSASLYRYRGQWDTEAFF. In nucleotides, the CDR3 is TGCAGTGCTAGCCTCTACCGGTACAGGGGGCAATGGGACACTGAAGCTTTCTTT.